Listed below are T cell receptor beta chains from one sample, sequenced in a study of cytomegalovirus exposure and HLA in healthy donors. This table comes from immunoSEQ multiplex PCR, and its TCRdb copy is limited to in-frame clones, with some not included. The sample has 50,000 to 70,000 clones; about 95% are singletons. Sequencing input: PBMCs. All receptors derive from a woman in her late teens or twenties in good health and CMV-seropositive. CDR3s include the opening cysteine and the closing phenylalanine or tryptophan. The D gene is left open where the match is weak. Clone size is given for some rows only: seen once, a few or many times, or a class if the clone is expanded.

TRBV5-1,.,.,TRBJ2-3,TGCGCCAGCAGTCAGGCAGGGTACACAGATACGCAGTATTTT,CASSQAGYTDTQYF
TRBV27,TRBD2,.,TRBJ2-7,TGTGCCAGCAGTCCGCTAGCGGGAGGTCCCTACGAGCAGTACTTC,CASSPLAGGPYEQYF
TRBV4-1,TRBD2,once,TRBJ2-3,TGCGCCAGCAGCCAGCCTCTAGCGGGGGGAACAGATACGCAGTATTTT,CASSQPLAGGTDTQYF
TRBV7-6,TRBD1,.,TRBJ1-4,TGTGCCAGCAGCCCGGGACAGGGTGGAGTACGTGAAAAACTGTTTTTT,CASSPGQGGVREKLFF
TRBV2,.,.,TRBJ1-4,TGTGCCAGCAATAACATTCGGGGTTATAATGAAAAACTGTTTTTT,CASNNIRGYNEKLFF
TRBV7-6,TRBD2,once,TRBJ2-5,TGTGCCAGCAGCCCATGGGGGACTAGCGGGTACTCGGAGACCCAGTACTTC,CASSPWGTSGYSETQYF
TRBV5-1,TRBD2,.,TRBJ2-3,TGCGCCAGCAGCTTGGCCGGGACTAGTAGGACCACAGATACGCAGTATTTT,CASSLAGTSRTTDTQYF
TRBV4-2,.,.,TRBJ1-3,TGTGCCAGCAGCCATTCCGGCGGGTTAAACACCATATATTTT,CASSHSGGLNTIYF
TRBV6-5,TRBD2,.,TRBJ2-5,TGTGCCAGCAGATTAAGCGGGGGGGCCTCAGAGACCCAGTACTTC,CASRLSGGASETQYF
TRBV5-6,.,.,TRBJ1-2,TGTGCCAGCAGCTTCGGACTTAACTATGGCTACACCTTC,CASSFGLNYGYTF
TRBV7-9,TRBD1,.,TRBJ2-7,TGTGCCAGCAGCCCCGAACCACCGACAGGGGCGGGCGAGCAGTACTTC,CASSPEPPTGAGEQYF
TRBV28,.,.,TRBJ2-7,TGTGCCAGCAGTTTCCACTTCATCGCGGGGAGGACCTACGAGCAGTACTTC,CASSFHFIAGRTYEQYF
TRBV5-4,.,.,TRBJ2-4,TGTGCCAGCAGCTTGTGGGGACAAACAAAAAACATTCAGTACTTC,CASSLWGQTKNIQYF
TRBV28,TRBD1,.,TRBJ1-2,TGTGCCAGCACCTCTTACCCGGGACAGGGGGCCTATGGCTACACCTTC,CASTSYPGQGAYGYTF
TRBV19,.,.,TRBJ2-2,TGTGCCAGTTGCAACTACGCCCACGGGGAGCTGTTTTTT,CASCNYAHGELFF
TRBV7-6,.,.,TRBJ1-3,TGTGCCAGCAGCTTAGGCGGTTCCGGAAACACCATATATTTT,CASSLGGSGNTIYF
TRBV5-6,.,.,TRBJ1-3,TGTGCCAGCAGCTTATTGTTAGGGGCTGGAAACACCATATATTTT,CASSLLLGAGNTIYF
TRBV28,TRBD1,once,TRBJ1-5,TGTGCCAGCACCCCGACAGGGCTGAATCAGCCCCAGCATTTT,CASTPTGLNQPQHF
TRBV28,TRBD1,.,TRBJ1-3,TGTGCCAGCAGGGGGGACAGCATCTCTGGAAACACCATATATTTT,CASRGDSISGNTIYF
TRBV7-9,TRBD1,once,TRBJ1-2,TGTGCCAGCAGCTTTCGGGGCAGGGGGATCGTTAACTATGGCTACACCTTC,CASSFRGRGIVNYGYTF
TRBV7-2,.,.,TRBJ1-2,TGTGCCAGCAGCTCGCCGGGGACACTCTATAACTATGGCTACACCTTC,CASSSPGTLYNYGYTF
TRBV6-1,.,.,TRBJ2-7,TGTGCCAGCAGTGATGGTGCAGGGGATTCCTACGAGCAGTACTTC,CASSDGAGDSYEQYF
TRBV5-1,.,.,TRBJ2-7,TGCGCCAGCAGCCGCGCCCGGACTTCTGAGCAGTACTTC,CASSRARTSEQYF
TRBV19,.,.,TRBJ1-5,TGTGCCAGTAGTATTAGTGCTAGCAATCAGCCCCAGCATTTT,CASSISASNQPQHF
TRBV28,TRBD1,.,TRBJ2-3,TGTGCCAGCGGACGACTCGGAATGGGACAGGGGGGGGATACGCAGTATTTT,CASGRLGMGQGGDTQYF
TRBV7-9,TRBD1,.,TRBJ2-5,TGTGCCAGCAGCCCGGGACAGGGAGGAGAGACCCAGTACTTC,CASSPGQGGETQYF
TRBV7-3,.,.,TRBJ2-7,TGTGCCAGCAGCTTGGGACAAAACTACGAGCAGTACTTC,CASSLGQNYEQYF
TRBV10-3,.,.,TRBJ1-4,TGTGCCACCACTCCTAAAAGGGGGGAGGGGGTTGAAAAACTGTTTTTT,CATTPKRGEGVEKLFF
TRBV28,TRBD1,.,TRBJ1-2,TGTGCCAGCAGTTCCCCAGCGGGACAGGCCTTCCTCTATGGCTACACCTTC,CASSSPAGQAFLYGYTF
TRBV21-1,.,.,TRBJ1-6,TGTGCCAGCAGCACGAGAGCCGGGAGCGCGGGGATCACTTATAATTCACCCCTCCACTTT,CASSTRAGSAGITYNSPLHF
TRBV15,TRBD2,.,TRBJ2-1,TGTGCCACCACTCCGGGGGGAGAGAGAGAGGATGAGCAGTTCTTC,CATTPGGEREDEQFF
TRBV9,TRBD2,.,TRBJ2-7,TGTGCCAGCAGCGTAGGCGGGAGTTTCGACCACGAGCAGTACTTC,CASSVGGSFDHEQYF
TRBV6-6,.,.,TRBJ1-4,TGTGCCAGCAGTTCGGCCGGGACACCACTCGAAAAACTGTTTTTT,CASSSAGTPLEKLFF
TRBV28,.,.,TRBJ1-2,TGTGCCAGCAGGAGTCAGGGCCTCCAGTATGGCTACACCTTC,CASRSQGLQYGYTF
TRBV15,TRBD1,once,TRBJ1-6,TGTGCCACCAGCAGAGAACACAGGGGAATTTATTCACCCCTCCACTTT,CATSREHRGIYSPLHF
TRBV13,TRBD2,.,TRBJ2-7,TGTGCCAGCAGCTCAGGGACTAGCGGGTTTTTCTACGAGCAGTACTTC,CASSSGTSGFFYEQYF
TRBV27,TRBD1,.,TRBJ1-4,TGTGCCAGCAGTTTAACCCCCGGGACAGGGGCTGAAAAACTGTTTTTT,CASSLTPGTGAEKLFF
TRBV10-3,TRBD1,.,TRBJ1-5,TGTGCCATCAGTGAGTATCGACAGGGGCAAGGGCAGCCCCAGCATTTT,CAISEYRQGQGQPQHF
TRBV5-6,TRBD1,.,TRBJ1-2,TGTGCCAGCAGCTCCCGGGACAGCCTCTATGGCTACACCTTC,CASSSRDSLYGYTF
TRBV27,.,.,TRBJ2-1,TGTGCCAGCAGTCCCCTCGGGACAAAAAGACAGTTCTTC,CASSPLGTKRQFF
TRBV6-5,.,.,TRBJ1-2,TGTGCCAGCAGCGCGACAGACTTCTATGGCTACACCTTC,CASSATDFYGYTF
TRBV7-9,.,.,TRBJ1-1,TGTGCCAGCAGCTTCCAGAACACTGAAGCTTTCTTT,CASSFQNTEAFF
TRBV27,.,few,TRBJ2-1,TGTGCCAGCAGTTTGGGCGTTAGCTCCTACAATGAGCAGTTCTTC,CASSLGVSSYNEQFF
TRBV30,.,.,TRBJ1-3,TGTGCCTGGAGTGCCTTCCAAGGGGCCAGGGACACCATATATTTT,CAWSAFQGARDTIYF
TRBV30,TRBD1,once,TRBJ1-1,TGTGCCTGGACCCAAAATCGGTGGGACAGGGGCACGCTCGGGAACACTGAAGCTTTCTTT,CAWTQNRWDRGTLGNTEAFF
TRBV19,TRBD1,once,TRBJ2-7,TGTGCCAGTAGTATTGGACAGGTAGCCTACGAGCAGTACTTC,CASSIGQVAYEQYF
TRBV2,.,once,TRBJ2-4,TGTGCCAGCAGCGGACCCCGGGCCAATTCGGGGGCCAAAAACATTCAGTACTTC,CASSGPRANSGAKNIQYF
TRBV30,.,.,TRBJ2-7,TGTGCCTGGAGTGTCAGAGGGAGGATGATTTACTCCTACGAGCAGTACTTC,CAWSVRGRMIYSYEQYF
TRBV6-1,.,.,TRBJ2-2,TGTGCCAGCAGTAGACAGGATCCCGGGGAGCTGTTTTTT,CASSRQDPGELFF
TRBV6-6,.,.,TRBJ2-7,TGTGCCAGCAGTTTCCGCGAGCAGTACTTC,CASSFREQYF
TRBV6-6,TRBD1,few,TRBJ1-5,TGTGCCAGCACCCAGACCGGACAGGGGGCCGATCAGCCCCAGCATTTT,CASTQTGQGADQPQHF
TRBV5-6,TRBD2,.,TRBJ2-1,TGTGCCAGCAGCTTGGTTGCGGGGGGGCCTCTGTCCTACAATGAGCAGTTCTTC,CASSLVAGGPLSYNEQFF
TRBV2,.,.,TRBJ2-7,TGTGCCAGCAGTGACGGGACACCAACCTACGAGCAGTACTTC,CASSDGTPTYEQYF